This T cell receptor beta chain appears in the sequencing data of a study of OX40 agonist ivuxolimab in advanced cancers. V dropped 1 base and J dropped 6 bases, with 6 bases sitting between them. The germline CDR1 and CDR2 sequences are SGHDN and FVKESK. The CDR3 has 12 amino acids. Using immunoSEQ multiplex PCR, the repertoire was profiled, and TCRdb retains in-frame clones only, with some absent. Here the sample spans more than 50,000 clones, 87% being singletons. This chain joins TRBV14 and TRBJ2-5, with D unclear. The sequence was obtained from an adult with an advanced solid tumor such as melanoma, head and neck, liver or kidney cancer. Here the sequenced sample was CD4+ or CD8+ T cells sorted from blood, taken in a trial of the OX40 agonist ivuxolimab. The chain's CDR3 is CASSQGQKTQYF. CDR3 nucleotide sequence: TGTGCCAGCAGCCAAGGACAAAAGACCCAGTACTTC.